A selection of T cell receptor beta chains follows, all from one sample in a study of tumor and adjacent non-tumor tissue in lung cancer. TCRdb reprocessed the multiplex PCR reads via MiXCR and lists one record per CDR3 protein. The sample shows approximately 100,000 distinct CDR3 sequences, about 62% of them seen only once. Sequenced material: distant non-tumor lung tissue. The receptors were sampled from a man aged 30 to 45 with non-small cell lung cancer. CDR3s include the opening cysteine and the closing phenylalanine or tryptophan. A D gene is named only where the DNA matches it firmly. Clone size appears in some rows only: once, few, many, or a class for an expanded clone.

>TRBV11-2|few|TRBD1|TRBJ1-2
CASSLLPGQINYGYTF
TGTGCCAGCAGCTTACTCCCGGGACAGATTAACTATGGCTACACCTTC
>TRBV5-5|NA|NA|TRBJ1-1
CASSLGGFELTEALF
TGTGCCAGCAGTCTGGGAGGATTTGAACTCACTGAAGCATTGTTT
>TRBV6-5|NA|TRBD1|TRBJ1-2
CASNLGSTGDGGYTF
TGTGCAAGCAATTTAGGATCGACAGGGGACGGTGGCTACACCTTC
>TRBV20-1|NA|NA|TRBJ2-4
CGASVVGRAKNIQYF
TGCGGCGCTAGCGTGGTAGGGAGAGCCAAAAACATTCAGTACTTC
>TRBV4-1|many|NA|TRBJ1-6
CASSQEGGWSSPLHF
TGCGCCAGCAGCCAAGAAGGAGGGTGGAGTTCACCCCTCCACTTT
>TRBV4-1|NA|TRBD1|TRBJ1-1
CASNQDRVNTEAFF
TGCGCCAGCAACCAAGACAGGGTGAACACTGAAGCTTTCTTT
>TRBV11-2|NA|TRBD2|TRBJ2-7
CASSPVTTSSLGEQYF
TGTGCCAGCAGCCCGGTAACGACTAGCTCATTGGGGGAGCAGTACTTC
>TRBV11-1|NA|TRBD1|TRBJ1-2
CVSSSDRDRPPYTF
TGTGTCAGCAGTTCGGACAGGGACCGACCTCCCTACACCTTC
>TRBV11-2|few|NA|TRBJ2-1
CASRVQGAEQFF
TGTGCCAGCAGGGTACAGGGCGCTGAGCAGTTCTTC
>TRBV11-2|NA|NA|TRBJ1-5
CASSNRWADQPQHF
TGTGCCAGCAGCAACAGATGGGCCGATCAGCCCCAGCATTTT